A single sample gave rise to the 9 T cell receptor beta chains below, sequenced in a study of human T cells and chemical hapten exposure. Time point here: pre-sensitization, week 0. This sample's treatment: therapeutic diphenylcyclopropenone sensitization with weekly scalp DPC. TCRdb re-derived calls from the RACE reads in MiXCR, one entry per CDR3 protein. The data hold roughly 50,000 distinct CDR3 sequences, with over 9% observed a single time. Sequencing was performed on whole blood, taken in connection with sensitization to the hapten diphenylcyclopropenone (DPC). The receptors stem from a man aged 35-49 years with alopecia areata. Some clones in this sample may be carry-over from other donors' samples.

The chain joins TRBV7-2 to TRBJ2-7, with TRBD1 as a possible D gene (6 bases). The CDR3 spans 16 residues. Trimming took 5 bases from V and 3 from J, leaving 20 bases between them. Germline loops: CDR1 SGHTA, CDR2 FQGNSA. The CDR3 sequence is CASSPDSGGPVYEQYF. Written as DNA, the CDR3 is TGTGCCAGCAGCCCGGACAGTGGGGGACCGGTCTACGAGCAGTACTTC.

This clonotype came up once. This rearrangement joins TRBV9 to TRBJ2-7; D might be TRBD1 or TRBD2, each matching 5 bases. Germline V CDR1 and CDR2: SGDLS, YYNGEE. Between the trimmed V and J ends, which lost 0 bases and 7 bases, there was a span of 20 bases. This CDR3 is built from 16 residues. CDR3 sequence reads: CASSVGSNRWSGEQYF. DNA of the CDR3: TGTGCCAGCAGCGTAGGATCGAACAGGTGGTCGGGAGAGCAGTACTTC. Using reference TRBV9 and TRBJ2-7 for the parts outside the CDR3, the full variable domain is DSGVTQTPKHLITATGQRVTLRCSPRSGDLSVYWYQQSLDQGLQFLIQYYNGEERAKGNILERFSAQQFPDLHSELNLSSLELGDSALYFCASSVGSNRWSGEQYFGPGTRLTVT.

This clonotype was found many times. The chain joins TRBV6-1 to TRBJ1-1, with D unclear. This CDR3 spans 11 amino acids. The V end lost 7 bases, the J end lost 1 base, and 4 bases lay between the germline ends. Germline CDR1 and CDR2: MNHNS and SASEGT. The CDR3 loop is CASKRNTEAFF. CDR3 in DNA: TGTGCCAGCAAAAGGAACACTGAAGCTTTCTTT.

The chain recombines TRBV20-1 with TRBJ1-2; D is uncertain. V lost 6 bases to trimming and J lost 7 bases, with 12 bases between them. This CDR3 spans 11 amino acids. Looked up from germline, CDR1 is DFQATT and CDR2 is SNEGSKA (reference sequence). In nucleotides, the CDR3 is TGCAGTGCCGACTTTGGTGGTGGCTACACCTTC. It codes for CSADFGGGYTF.

The chain couples TRBV18 to TRBJ1-1; TRBD1 might be the D (5 bases). Germline CDR1 is KGHSH and CDR2 is LQKENI. Trimming left V 2 bases short and J 1 base short, with 17 bases between. The length of the CDR3 is 17 residues. The CDR3 DNA follows: TGTGCCAGCTCACCATTGTCCGGGGCAGGGAGGAACACTGAAGCTTTCTTT. The encoded protein is CASSPLSGAGRNTEAFF. The full variable domain, completed using reference TRBV18 and TRBJ1-1, is NAGVMQNPRHLVRRRGQEARLRCSPMKGHSHVYWYRQLPEEGLKFMVYLQKENIIDESGMPKERFSAEFPKEGPSILRIQQVVRGDSAAYFCASSPLSGAGRNTEAFFGQGTRLTVV.

This clonotype was counted at least ten times. V gene TRBV20-1 combines with J gene TRBJ2-5; D is unclear. Looked up from germline, CDR1 is DFQATT and CDR2 is SNEGSKA (reference sequence). This CDR3 is 12 amino acids long. Trimming took 3 bases from V and 5 from J, leaving 10 bases between them. CDR3 region: CSASRSDETQYF. CDR3 nucleotide sequence: TGCAGTGCTAGTCGCAGTGATGAGACCCAGTACTTC.

This chain uses TRBV27 with TRBJ2-7; D not resolved. CDR1 MNHEY and CDR2 SMNVEV come from the germline V gene (reference sequence). V gave up 6 bases and J gave up 2 bases, with 8 bases separating them. The CDR3 spans 12 residues. CDR3 nucleotides: TGTGCCAGCAGAAGGACCCCCTACGAGCAGTACTTC. This gives the protein CASRRTPYEQYF.

This chain connects TRBV15 to TRBJ2-6; D is unresolved. The CDR3 has 17 amino acids. The V end was cut by 0 bases, the J end by 0 bases, with 9 bases between. Germline CDR1 reads LNHNV; CDR2 reads YYDKDF (reference sequence). CDR3 coding DNA: TGTGCCACCAGCAGAGATCAAGGATTCTCTGGGGCCAACGTCCTGACTTTC. Its translation: CATSRDQGFSGANVLTF. Full variable domain (missing parts from reference TRBV15 and TRBJ2-6): DAMVIQNPRYQVTQFGKPVTLSCSQTLNHNVMYWYQQKSSQAPKLLFHYYDKDFNNEADTPDNFQSRRPNTSFCFLDIRSPGLGDTAMYLCATSRDQGFSGANVLTFGAGSRLTVL.

This clonotype was seen repeatedly, ten times or more. The chain links TRBV6-5 to TRBJ2-7; TRBD1 matches at 7 bases. Trimming removed 6 bases from V and 4 bases from J; junction bases left unmatched: 15. Germline CDR1 is MNHEY and CDR2 is SVGAGI. The CDR3 spans 16 residues. DNA for the CDR3: TGTGCCAGCAGCACACTTTCCATGGGACAGACGTACGAGCAGTACTTC. It is translated as CASSTLSMGQTYEQYF.